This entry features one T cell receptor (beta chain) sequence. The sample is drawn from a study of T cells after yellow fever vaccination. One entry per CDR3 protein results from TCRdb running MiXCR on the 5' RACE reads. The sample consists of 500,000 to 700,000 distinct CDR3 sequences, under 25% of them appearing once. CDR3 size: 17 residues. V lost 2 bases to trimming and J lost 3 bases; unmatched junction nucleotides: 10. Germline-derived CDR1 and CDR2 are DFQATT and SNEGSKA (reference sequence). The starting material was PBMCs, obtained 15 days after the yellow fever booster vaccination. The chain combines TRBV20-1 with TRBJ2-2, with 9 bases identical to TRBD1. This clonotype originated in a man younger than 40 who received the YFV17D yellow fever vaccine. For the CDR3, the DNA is TGCAGTGCTAGATCCCGGGACAGGGACGTTTACACCGGGGAGCTGTTTTTT. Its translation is CSARSRDRDVYTGELFF.